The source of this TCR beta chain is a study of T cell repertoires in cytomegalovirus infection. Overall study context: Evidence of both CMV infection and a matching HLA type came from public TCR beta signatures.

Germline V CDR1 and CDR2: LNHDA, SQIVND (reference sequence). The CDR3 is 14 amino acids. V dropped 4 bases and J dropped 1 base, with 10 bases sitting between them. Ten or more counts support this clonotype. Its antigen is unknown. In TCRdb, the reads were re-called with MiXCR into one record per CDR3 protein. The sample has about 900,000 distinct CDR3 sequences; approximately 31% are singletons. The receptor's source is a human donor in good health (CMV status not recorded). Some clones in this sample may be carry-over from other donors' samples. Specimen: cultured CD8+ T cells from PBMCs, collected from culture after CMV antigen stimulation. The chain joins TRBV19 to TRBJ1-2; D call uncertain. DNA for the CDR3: TGTGCCAGTAGTAATCGGGATATTAACTATGGCTACACCTTC. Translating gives CASSNRDINYGYTF.